This is a list of T cell receptor beta chains from one sample in a study of T cell changes during pregnancy in multiple sclerosis. Measured with immunoSEQ multiplex PCR; TCRdb has only the in-frame clones, and not every one. Of over 50,000 clones listed, about 88% are singletons. The material sequenced was peripheral blood, taken after pregnancy. The receptors here all came from a female donor with multiple sclerosis, enrolled in a pregnancy study. The CDR3 runs from the conserved cysteine through the conserved F or W. The order of the fields is V gene, clone size, J gene, D gene, CDR3 DNA, CDR3 protein. A D gene is named only where the DNA matches it firmly. The size entry is marked missing in some rows and otherwise reads once, few, many or a size class.

TRBV5-6,-,TRBJ2-6,-,TGTGCCAGCAGCTTAGGAGTCGGCGGGGCCAACGTCCTGACTTTC,CASSLGVGGANVLTF
TRBV5-1,-,TRBJ1-6,TRBD1,TGCGCCAGCAGCCTAACGACAGGGGTGAATTCACCCCTCCACTTT,CASSLTTGVNSPLHF
TRBV11-2,-,TRBJ2-1,TRBD2,TGTGCCAGCAGCCGGACTAGCGGGGGGGCCATAGTAAATGAGCAGTTCTTC,CASSRTSGGAIVNEQFF
TRBV4-1,-,TRBJ1-2,TRBD1,TGCGCCAGCAGCCAAGGAGGGACAGGGGTTGGCTACACCTTC,CASSQGGTGVGYTF
TRBV7-8,-,TRBJ2-7,TRBD1,TGTGCCAGCAGCGAAGGGCAGGGGGCCCCCTACGAGCAGTACTTC,CASSEGQGAPYEQYF
TRBV7-8,-,TRBJ1-1,-,TGTGCCAGCAGCTCAGGAGAGGCAGGGAGGGGGACTGAAGCTTTCTTT,CASSSGEAGRGTEAFF
TRBV18,-,TRBJ1-1,TRBD1,TGTGCCAGCTCACCCCCCAACAGGGGCGACTACACTGAAGCTTTCTTT,CASSPPNRGDYTEAFF
TRBV28,-,TRBJ1-2,-,TGTGCCAGCAGCTCCCGGGGGACCTTGAACTATGGCTACACCTTC,CASSSRGTLNYGYTF
TRBV30,-,TRBJ2-7,TRBD2,TGTGCCACGGGCGGGGGGCCGTACGAGCAGTACTTC,CATGGGPYEQYF
TRBV6-1,-,TRBJ2-1,-,TGTGCCAGCAGTGGAGAATATCGTGTGGTTACTAACTACAATGAGCAGTTCTTC,CASSGEYRVVTNYNEQFF
TRBV25-1,-,TRBJ1-2,-,TGTGCCAGCAGTTCCCATCCCAACAGGGAGTACTATGGCTACACCTTC,CASSSHPNREYYGYTF
TRBV6-6,-,TRBJ2-1,TRBD1,TGTGCCAGCCAAGGTGGGGACAGGTTCTACAATGAGCAGTTCTTC,CASQGGDRFYNEQFF
TRBV7-8,-,TRBJ2-3,-,TGTGCCAGCAGCTTAAACGGCAGGATAAGCACAGATACGCAGTATTTT,CASSLNGRISTDTQYF
TRBV19,-,TRBJ2-3,-,TGTGCCAGTAGGCGGGGGCGGAGCACAGATACGCAGTATTTT,CASRRGRSTDTQYF
TRBV5-5,-,TRBJ2-7,-,TGTGCCAGCAGCTCACCCGGGGAGGCGTCCTACGAGCAGTACTTC,CASSSPGEASYEQYF
TRBV9,-,TRBJ1-1,TRBD1,TGTGCCAGCAGCCCGAGACCCCGACAGGGGAATGAAGCTTTCTTT,CASSPRPRQGNEAFF
TRBV19,-,TRBJ1-1,TRBD1,TGTGCCAGTAACCAGCGGGACAGGGGAAAGAACACTGAAGCTTTCTTT,CASNQRDRGKNTEAFF
TRBV9,once,TRBJ1-1,-,TGTGCCAGCAGCTTAGCGCGGAAGAACACTGAAGCTTTCTTT,CASSLARKNTEAFF
TRBV5-8,-,TRBJ2-2,TRBD1,TGTGCCAGCAGCTTCGACAGGGGGCAGTCCGGGGAGCTGTTTTTT,CASSFDRGQSGELFF
TRBV29-1,-,TRBJ2-3,-,TGCAGCATAAGGGGCCAGGGAACTAGCACAGATACGCAGTATTTT,CSIRGQGTSTDTQYF
TRBV28,-,TRBJ1-4,-,TGTGCCAGCACGTCGTTGTGGAGGGAACGAGAGGGGAATGAAAAACTGTTTTTT,CASTSLWREREGNEKLFF
TRBV6-1,-,TRBJ2-1,TRBD2,TGTGCCAGCAGAATGGGGGGGGGATTGGACAATGAGCAGTTCTTC,CASRMGGGLDNEQFF
TRBV9,-,TRBJ2-3,TRBD2,TGTGCCAGCAGCGTAGCCTTAGCGGGGGGGCCAAATACGCAGTATTTT,CASSVALAGGPNTQYF
TRBV5-1,-,TRBJ1-1,TRBD1,TGCGCCAGCAGCTTAGGGACAGGGGGGGACACTGAAGCTTTCTTT,CASSLGTGGDTEAFF
TRBV20-1,-,TRBJ1-1,-,TGCAGTGCTAGAGGTCTCACTGAAGCTTTCTTT,CSARGLTEAFF
TRBV5-1,few,TRBJ2-5,TRBD2,TGCGCCAGCAGCTTGACGTCCCGGGAGGAGGAGACCCAGTACTTC,CASSLTSREEETQYF
TRBV11-2,-,TRBJ2-7,-,TGTGCCAGCAGCTTAGTAGCGGCTAGCTCCTACGAGCAGTACTTC,CASSLVAASSYEQYF
TRBV4-2,-,TRBJ1-5,-,TGTGCCAGCAGCCAAGTTTCGGGGAGCTCTCAGCATTTT,CASSQVSGSSQHF
TRBV6-6,-,TRBJ2-7,TRBD1,TGTGCCAGCAGTTATCACCGGGACAGCTACGAGCAGTACTTC,CASSYHRDSYEQYF
TRBV29-1,-,TRBJ2-7,TRBD1,TGCAGCGTTGAAGGCACGACAGGGTTAAAGTGGGACGAGCAGTACTTC,CSVEGTTGLKWDEQYF
TRBV5-1,-,TRBJ1-1,-,TGCGCCAGCAGTTCCTCGGGACAAAACACTGAAGCTTTCTTT,CASSSSGQNTEAFF
TRBV19,-,TRBJ1-1,-,TGTGCCAGTAGCGACACCGAGAACACTGAAGCTTTCTTT,CASSDTENTEAFF
TRBV10-3,-,TRBJ2-7,-,TGTGCCATCAGTGAGTCGAGGTCCACCTACGAGCAGTACTTC,CAISESRSTYEQYF
TRBV7-2,-,TRBJ2-3,-,TGTGCCAGCAGTAGGGGGGGTACAGATACGCAGTATTTT,CASSRGGTDTQYF
TRBV4-1,once,TRBJ1-2,-,TGCGCCAGCAGCCAGCGAAACAGAGATGGCTACACCTTC,CASSQRNRDGYTF
TRBV4-3,-,TRBJ1-2,-,TGCGCCAGCAGCCAAGTTCCTTCGGGGTACAATCTCTATGGCTACACCTTC,CASSQVPSGYNLYGYTF
TRBV9,-,TRBJ1-6,TRBD1,TGTGCCAGCAGCGACGAAGGACAGGAAGGGAATTCACCCCTCCACTTT,CASSDEGQEGNSPLHF
TRBV11-2,few,TRBJ2-3,TRBD2,TGTGCCAGCAGCTCCAGAGCGGGGGGAAGCACAGATACGCAGTATTTT,CASSSRAGGSTDTQYF
TRBV19,-,TRBJ2-2,TRBD1,TGTGCCAGTAGTATAATTGGACAGGGGATAAGCGGGGAGCTGTTTTTT,CASSIIGQGISGELFF
TRBV11-2,-,TRBJ2-7,TRBD2,TGTGCCAGCAGCTTAACACTAGCGGTTTATAGCTCCTACGAGCAGTACTTC,CASSLTLAVYSSYEQYF
TRBV9,-,TRBJ1-5,-,TGTGCCAGCAGCGGAGAGGGGGAGTATAGCAATCAGCCCCAGCATTTT,CASSGEGEYSNQPQHF
TRBV12-5,few,TRBJ1-1,-,TGTGCTAGTGGTTTGCAGGGGCAGAACACTGAAGCTTTCTTT,CASGLQGQNTEAFF
TRBV5-1,-,TRBJ1-2,TRBD1,TGCGCCAGCAGCATAGGACAGGGTGAAGGCTACACCTTC,CASSIGQGEGYTF
TRBV27,-,TRBJ2-1,-,TGTGCCAGCAGTTTCCCTAGGGAGGGGGTAGTGAATGAGCAGTTCTTC,CASSFPREGVVNEQFF
TRBV5-4,-,TRBJ1-2,-,TGTGCCAGCAGCCGCCCGACACGGAACTATGGCTACACCTTC,CASSRPTRNYGYTF
TRBV7-2,once,TRBJ1-3,-,TGTGCCAGCAGCTCACAGGTCTCTGGAAACACCATATATTTT,CASSSQVSGNTIYF
TRBV7-9,-,TRBJ1-2,-,TGTGCCAGCAGCTTAGGGCAGGCCCTGCCCTGGACCTTC,CASSLGQALPWTF
TRBV13,-,TRBJ2-5,TRBD1,TGTGCCAGCAGCCCTCAACTGGGACAGGGGGAACAAGAGACCCAGTACTTC,CASSPQLGQGEQETQYF
TRBV2,-,TRBJ1-2,TRBD1,TGTGCCAGCAGGAAGGAGACAGGGGGCAACTATGGCTACACCTTC,CASRKETGGNYGYTF
TRBV18,-,TRBJ1-1,TRBD1,TGTGCCAGCTCACCGGGACAGTTAAACACTGAAGCTTTCTTT,CASSPGQLNTEAFF
TRBV18,-,TRBJ2-3,TRBD2,TGTGCCAGCTCACTATGGACTAGCGGGGGGTCTACGCAGTATTTT,CASSLWTSGGSTQYF
TRBV23-1,-,TRBJ1-1,TRBD1,TGCGCCAGCAGTCAATCGAAGGACAGGGGATTCATGAACACTGAAGCTTTCTTT,CASSQSKDRGFMNTEAFF